These 26 T cell receptor beta chains were all obtained from the same sample, sequenced in a study of T-cell reconstitution after alpha-beta-depleted transplantation in children. Unique molecular identifiers were built into the TCRbeta library. TCRdb re-derived calls from the PCR reads in MiXCR, one entry per CDR3 protein. The sample has 75,000 to 90,000 distinct CDR3 sequences, over 12% seen once. The sequencing used PBMCs, mostly from graft donor cells, collected 180 days after TCRalphabeta/CD19-depleted stem cell transplant. The receptor set was obtained from a male patient aged 2-15 years who had a stem cell transplant for acute lymphoblastic leukemia, so the T cells may come from the graft donor.

The chain joins TRBV5-5 to TRBJ2-5; D ambiguous. V lost 4 bases to trimming and J lost 5 bases, with 15 bases between them. The CDR3 has 14 residues. From germline, CDR1 is SGHKS and CDR2 YYEKEE (reference sequence). The CDR3 here is CASSPLWGRETQYF. The DNA for the CDR3 is TGTGCCAGCAGCCCTCTATGGGGAAGGGAGACCCAGTACTTC.

This clonotype was picked up many times. This sequence joins TRBV5-1 and TRBJ1-1; 9 positions agree with TRBD1. CDR3 length: 17 residues. Trimming removed 1 base from V and 3 bases from J; junction bases left unmatched: 10. CDR1 is SGHRS and CDR2 is YFSETQ in the germline V gene. CDR3 nucleotide sequence: TGCGCCAGCAGCTTGTCGACAGGGGGTGCCCCTCACACTGAAGCTTTCTTT. Encoded protein: CASSLSTGGAPHTEAFF.

This clonotype came up a few times. This sequence joins TRBV5-5 and TRBJ1-1; 10 nucleotides match TRBD1. The CDR3 has 14 residues. With 3 bases clipped from V and 6 bases from J, the junction kept 5 bases outside the gene matches. Germline V CDR1 and CDR2: SGHKS, YYEKEE (reference sequence). CDR3 residues: CASSWDRGNAEAFF. The CDR3 bases are TGTGCCAGCAGCTGGGACAGGGGCAACGCTGAAGCTTTCTTT.

The chain links TRBV5-6 to TRBJ2-5; 7 bases are a match to TRBD1. Germline V gives CDR1 SGHDT, CDR2 YYEEEE. CDR3 length equals 15 residues. J lost 3 bases, V lost 3 bases, and 8 bases had no gene match. CDR3 residues: CASSSRQGPKETQYF. CDR3 nucleotides: TGTGCCAGCAGCTCCCGACAGGGACCCAAAGAGACCCAGTACTTC. The complete variable domain, with remaining parts taken from reference TRBV5-6 and TRBJ2-5, reads DAGVTQSPTHLIKTRGQQVTLRCSPKSGHDTVSWYQQALGQGPQFIFQYYEEEERQRGNFPDRFSGHQFPNYSSELNVNALLLGDSALYLCASSSRQGPKETQYFGPGTRLLVL.

This clonotype was counted only a few times. This chain links TRBV5-1 with TRBJ2-7; D gene uncertain. The CDR3 loop spans 13 amino acids. Germline values: CDR1 SGHRS, CDR2 YFSETQ. The germline V and J ends were trimmed by 3 bases and 2 bases, with 9 bases remaining between them. This CDR3 is CASSSTTPYEQYF. CDR3 in DNA: TGCGCCAGCAGCTCTACGACCCCCTACGAGCAGTACTTC.

This clonotype was detected only a few times. V and J are TRBV20-1 and TRBJ2-3; 9 bases align to TRBD2. The germline gives CDR1 DFQATT, CDR2 SNEGSKA (reference sequence). The CDR3 has 15 amino acids. The trim removed 2 bases at V and 2 bases at J, leaving 5 bases unmatched. CDR3 protein: CSARRLAVYTDTQYF. The CDR3, as DNA: TGCAGTGCTAGACGACTAGCGGTATACACAGATACGCAGTATTTT.

Only a few counts were recorded for this clonotype. CDR3: CASSHPQGAGELFF. CDR3 nucleotides: TGTGCCAGCAGCCACCCACAGGGGGCCGGGGAGCTGTTTTTT. The rearrangement joins TRBV3-1 to TRBJ2-2; 8 nucleotides align to TRBD1. The CDR3 runs to 14 residues. The trim removed 3 bases at V and 6 bases at J, leaving 3 bases unmatched. Germline CDR1 and CDR2: LGHDT and YNNKEL (reference sequence).

This clonotype has just a few counts. The CDR3 DNA reads as TGTGCCAGCAGCGACCGCGGGGGGAGGGGCACTGAAGCTTTCTTT. Translation: CASSDRGGRGTEAFF. J is TRBJ1-1 and V is TRBV7-2; a possible D gene is TRBD1 (5 bases). CDR1 is SGHTA and CDR2 is FQGNSA in the germline V gene. With 5 bases removed from V and 4 bases from J, the gap between germline ends came to 17 bases. The CDR3 totals 15 residues.

The sample holds a few counts of this clonotype. This rearrangement joins TRBV18 to TRBJ2-6; D is unresolved. V was cut by 0 bases and J by 4 bases, with 7 bases left in between. The germline V gene has CDR1 KGHSH and CDR2 LQKENI. This CDR3 has 15 amino acids. CDR3 residues: CASSPPGTGANVLTF. CDR3 DNA: TGTGCCAGCTCACCACCGGGAACCGGGGCCAACGTCCTGACTTTC.

This clonotype appeared many times. V is TRBV5-1 and J is TRBJ2-2; D not certain. Trimming removed 4 bases from V and 4 bases from J, with 8 bases in between. Germline lookup yields CDR1 SGHRS and CDR2 YFSETQ. There are 13 residues in the CDR3. In DNA, the CDR3 is TGCGCCAGCAGCCCACAAGGCACCGGGGAGCTGTTTTTT. This codes for CASSPQGTGELFF. The complete variable domain, with remaining parts taken from reference TRBV5-1 and TRBJ2-2, reads KAGVTQTPRYLIKTRGQQVTLSCSPISGHRSVSWYQQTPGQGLQFLFEYFSETQRNKGNFPGRFSGRQFSNSRSEMNVSTLELGDSALYLCASSPQGTGELFFGEGSRLTVL.

This clonotype was recorded many times. The CDR3 is CASSESGQGVYEQYF. CDR3 sequence (DNA): TGCGCCAGCAGTGAGTCGGGACAGGGGGTCTACGAGCAGTACTTC. The chain joins TRBV10-2 to TRBJ2-7; 11 bases are shared with TRBD1. With 0 bases clipped from V and 3 bases from J, the junction kept 1 base outside the gene matches. Germline V gene lookup returns CDR1 WSHSY and CDR2 SAAADI. The CDR3 loop spans 15 amino acids.

This clonotype was recorded a few times. The rearrangement uses TRBV6-5 and TRBJ2-1; 11 bases are shared with TRBD2. Unmatched junction bases numbered 11, after V lost 4 bases and J lost 6 bases. Germline V lookup: CDR1 MNHEY, CDR2 SVGAGI. The CDR3 is 17 amino acids. The CDR3 DNA sequence: TGTGCCAGCAGTTCTCACCTTCTAGCGGGGGGATCCAATGAGCAGTTCTTC. Translated, it gives CASSSHLLAGGSNEQFF.

This sequence joins TRBV7-2 and TRBJ1-1, with a possible D match to TRBD1 (5 bases). Looked up from germline, CDR1 is SGHTA and CDR2 is FQGNSA. Trimming took 4 bases from V and 4 from J, leaving 10 bases between them. CDR3 length: 13 amino acids. Here the CDR3 reads CASSWGGGTEAFF. CDR3 coding DNA: TGTGCCAGCAGCTGGGGGGGGGGCACTGAAGCTTTCTTT.

Turning to this clonotype: This could be a read error, since a much larger clone is one nucleotide away. The rearrangement links TRBV20-1 to TRBJ2-3, with TRBD2 matching 12 bases. The CDR3 is 16 residues long. After removal of 3 bases from V and 1 base from J, the junction contained 5 bases not matched to a gene. Germline V gene data show CDR1 as DFQATT and CDR2 as SNEGSKA (reference sequence). The CDR3 sequence: CSARTTSGGRTDTQYF. The CDR3 nucleotides read TGCAGTGCTAGGACGACTAGCGGGGGACGCACAGATACGCAGTATTTT.

This clonotype was counted between two and nine times. This chain links TRBV6-5 with TRBJ1-2; TRBD1 is a possible D gene (5 bases). Per the germline V gene, CDR1 is MNHEY and CDR2 is SVGAGI. Trimming removed 1 base from V and 0 bases from J, with 6 bases in between. The CDR3 covers 14 residues. The CDR3 DNA reads as TGTGCCAGCAGTTACTTAGGGGCTAACTATGGCTACACCTTC. Protein: CASSYLGANYGYTF.

V is TRBV3-1 and J is TRBJ2-7, with 7 bases lining up with TRBD1. The V gene's germline CDR1 is LGHDT and CDR2 YNNKEL (reference sequence). V trimming: 5 bases; J trimming: 0 bases; junction bases outside the gene matches: 4. This CDR3 spans 14 amino acids. DNA of the CDR3: TGTGCCAGCAGCAGAGGGGGCAGCTCCTACGAGCAGTACTTC. Translated: CASSRGGSSYEQYF.

This clonotype has ten or more counts. The V and J genes are TRBV20-1 and TRBJ1-2, with TRBD1 as a possible D gene (6 bases). The CDR3 extends over 12 amino acids. The germline V and J ends were trimmed by 1 base and 8 bases, with 11 bases remaining between them. Looked up from germline, CDR1 is DFQATT and CDR2 is SNEGSKA (reference sequence). This CDR3 reads CSARAPGDGYTF. CDR3 sequence (DNA): TGCAGTGCTAGAGCCCCAGGGGACGGCTACACCTTC.

This clonotype has just a few counts. The J gene is TRBJ2-1, the V gene TRBV20-1; 10 bases align to TRBD2. CDR3 length: 15 amino acids. The V gene end was trimmed by 0 bases and the J gene end by 4 bases; junction bases not matched to a gene: 3. Germline V gene lookup returns CDR1 DFQATT and CDR2 SNEGSKA (reference sequence). The CDR3 DNA reads as TGCAGTGCTAGAGAGCTAGCGGGGGCATACAATGAGCAGTTCTTC. This sequence encodes CSARELAGAYNEQFF.

There are a few counts of this clonotype. The chain employs TRBV24-1 and TRBJ1-1; no clear D gene. The V and J ends lost 7 bases and 2 bases respectively, with 7 bases between them. Looked up from germline, CDR1 is KGHDR and CDR2 is SFDVKD. This CDR3 comprises 12 residues. The chain's CDR3 is CATRGQNTEAFF. The CDR3 coding sequence is TGTGCCACCAGGGGCCAAAACACTGAAGCTTTCTTT.

There are a few counts of this clonotype. The V call is TRBV6-1, the J call TRBJ2-1, with TRBD2 as a possible D gene (5 bases). Trimming took off 6 bases at V and 6 bases at J, with 18 bases between the two ends. CDR1 is MNHNS, CDR2 SASEGT, per germline. This CDR3 has 15 amino acids. For the CDR3, the DNA is TGTGCCAGCAGCGCTAAAGGGAGTCGGGGCAATGAGCAGTTCTTC. Its protein is CASSAKGSRGNEQFF.

The chain uses TRBV27 and TRBJ1-4, with 8 nucleotides matching TRBD1. The junction had 13 bases not matched to a gene; V was cut back by 7 bases and J by 9 bases. CDR3 length: 15 amino acids. Germline V CDR1 and CDR2: MNHEY, SMNVEV (reference sequence). The CDR3 sequence: CASKSPGRGHKKLFF. The CDR3 nucleotides read TGTGCCAGCAAAAGCCCCGGCAGGGGGCATAAAAAACTGTTTTTT.

This clonotype has at least ten counts. This rearrangement joins TRBV28 to TRBJ2-7; no clear D. V was clipped by 5 bases and J by 4 bases, with 9 bases between them. The germline gives CDR1 MDHEN, CDR2 SYDVKM. The CDR3 has 12 amino acids. DNA of the CDR3: TGTGCCAGCAGTACTAATTTATACGAGCAGTACTTC. This encodes CASSTNLYEQYF. Full variable domain (outside the CDR3, taken from reference TRBV28 and TRBJ2-7): DVKVTQSSRYLVKRTGEKVFLECVQDMDHENMFWYRQDPGLGLRLIYFSYDVKMKEKGDIPEGYSVSREKKERFSLILESASTNQTSMYLCASSTNLYEQYFGPGTRLTVT.

This clonotype was picked up a small number of times. The gene calls are TRBV5-1 and TRBJ2-7, with D perhaps TRBD1 or TRBD2 (6 bases each). Germline V gene lookup returns CDR1 SGHRS and CDR2 YFSETQ. V lost 0 bases and J 4 bases, leaving 11 bases between the germline ends. There are 14 residues in the CDR3. CDR3 nucleotides: TGCGCCAGCAGCTTGGGGGGGGCTATATACGAGCAGTACTTC. This codes for CASSLGGAIYEQYF.

The V gene is TRBV5-1, the J gene TRBJ2-3, with 10 bases that match TRBD1. CDR1 and CDR2 from the germline V gene are SGHRS and YFSETQ. The ends lost 3 bases at V and 2 bases at J; junction bases unmatched: 6. The CDR3 length is 16 residues. The CDR3 DNA reads as TGCGCCAGCAGCTGGAGGACAGGGGGGACCACAGATACGCAGTATTTT. Protein product: CASSWRTGGTTDTQYF.

This clonotype was observed a handful of times. CDR3 nucleotide sequence: TGTGCCAGCAGCTTGCGGGGTCCTCCCTACGAGCAGTACTTC. It yields the protein CASSLRGPPYEQYF. This chain joins TRBV11-3 and TRBJ2-7; perhaps TRBD2 as D (6 bases). CDR3 size: 14 residues. Per the germline V gene, CDR1 is SGHNT and CDR2 is YENEEA. With 3 bases removed from V and 2 bases from J, the gap between germline ends came to 11 bases.

Details on this clonotype: This may stem from a read error, because a much larger clone lies one nucleotide away. The chain couples TRBV11-3 to TRBJ2-5; 10 bases are shared with TRBD2. The CDR3 totals 15 residues. V lost 4 bases, J lost 2 bases, and 4 bases stayed unmatched. Germline values: CDR1 SGHNT, CDR2 YENEEA. The CDR3 loop is CASSSGTSAQETQYF. The CDR3 bases are TGTGCCAGCAGCTCTGGGACTAGCGCTCAAGAGACCCAGTACTTC.